The present T cell receptor beta chain was sequenced within a study of spatial heterogeneity in lung cancer. The wider study: Matched bulk RNA-seq yielded a T cell transcriptional module score. Counts of TCR transcripts in tumor regions correlated strongly with that score.

The CDR3 spans 17 residues. Germline V gives CDR1 SGHTA, CDR2 FQGNSA. Trimming took 1 base from V and 0 from J, leaving 12 bases between them. TCRdb redid the calling of the 5' RACE reads with MiXCR, one entry per CDR3 protein. Of 15,000 to 20,000 distinct CDR3 sequences in the sample, 7% to 7.5% are singletons; the top ten hold 20% to 25%. Time point defined: sample taken at primary tumor resection. Study observations and caveats: In tumors, expanded intratumoral alpha and beta TCR counts tracked mutation counts.

In its sample, this clonotype was seen many times. Its specificity is unknown. This TCR was recovered from a female donor with early-stage non-small cell lung cancer. The rearrangement joins TRBV7-2 to TRBJ1-4, with D perhaps matching TRBD1 (5 bases). The specimen was lung tumor tissue, collected at surgery. In DNA, the CDR3 is TGTGCCAGCAGCTTAGAGGGGATTTGGGCAACTAATGAAAAACTGTTTTTT. It translates to CASSLEGIWATNEKLFF.